This TCR beta chain is drawn from a study of Ad26.COV2.S vaccination and SARS-CoV-2 variants. Clones were sequenced by immunoSEQ multiplex PCR, and TCRdb holds only the in-frame ones, with some missing. The repertoire consists of about 350,000 clones, with roughly 89% occurring once and the leading ten covering around 5.3%. V was trimmed by 4 bases and J by 0 bases, leaving 13 bases between them. Germline-derived CDR1 and CDR2 are SGHVS and FQNEAQ. The CDR3 runs to 16 residues. This clone was detected only once. The treatment is: some 20 received Ad26.COV2.S at low or high dose, single or two shots; 5 received placebo; per-sample allocation not given. Sampling happened 63 days after the first vaccine or placebo injection.

The material was peripheral blood, obtained in a trial of Ad26.COV2.S vaccine versus placebo. The chain employs TRBV7-8 and TRBJ2-1; tentative D call: TRBD2 (6 bases). This clonotype was sampled from a person aged 18-60 years who received the Ad26.COV2.S COVID-19 vaccine or a placebo. The CDR3 protein is CASSSATRLSYNEQFF. The DNA for the CDR3 is TGTGCCAGCAGCTCTGCGACTAGGCTCTCCTACAATGAGCAGTTCTTC. The whole variable domain, remainder taken from reference TRBV7-8 and TRBJ2-1, is GAGVSQSPRYKVAKRGQDVALRCDPISGHVSLFWYQQALGQGPEFLTYFQNEAQLDKSGLPSDRFFAERPEGSVSTLKIQRTQQEDSAVYLCASSSATRLSYNEQFFGPGTRLTVL.